The clone carrying this TCR beta chain was seen only once. The antigen is not known. This entry comes from a study of OX40 agonist ivuxolimab in advanced cancers. Across the whole study: Patients were 82.7% male with ages roughly 23 to 90, mean around 58.

Profiled with immunoSEQ multiplex PCR; TCRdb holds only in-frame clones, not every one. Of tens of thousands of clones listed, approximately 81% are singletons. This CDR3 has 14 residues. Germline V lookup: CDR1 SQVTM, CDR2 ANQGSEA. V lost 4 bases to trimming and J lost 4 bases; unmatched junction nucleotides: 7. Study observations and caveats: Certain nonresponders additionally had low normalized T-cell clonal expansion. The authors did not determine the antigen specificity of the expanded peripheral T cells.

Anyone with autoimmune disease history or systemic immunosuppression was excluded. This sample comprised CD4+ or CD8+ T cells sorted from blood, obtained in a trial of the OX40 agonist ivuxolimab. The chain couples TRBV29-1 to TRBJ2-3; 8 bases map to TRBD1. The sequence came from an adult with an advanced solid tumor such as melanoma, head and neck, liver or kidney cancer. DNA of the CDR3: TGCAGCGTTGGAGAGACAGGGGATGCAGATACGCAGTATTTT. Translated, it gives CSVGETGDADTQYF.